Listed below are T cell receptor beta chains from one sample, sequenced in a study of CD8 T cells in ankylosing spondylitis. TCRdb recomputed calls from the 5' RACE reads with MiXCR, one row per CDR3 protein. Among 330,000 or so distinct CDR3 sequences listed, 7.5% to 9% were seen once. Sequenced material: blood, either unsorted or a sorted T cell fraction (not recorded which). These receptors all come from a male donor with ankylosing spondylitis. Each CDR3 is given with its conserved first and last residue. Each record gives: J gene, V gene, clone size, D gene, CDR3 length, CDR3 protein, CDR3 DNA. D genes are given only for firm matches. Clone size is stated in some rows and not others, as once, few, many or a class when expanded.

j_call: TRBJ2-7
v_call: TRBV6-2/TRBV6-3
clone_size: NA
d_call: TRBD2
cdr3_length: 14
cdr3_aa: CASSSVGGNYEQYF
cdr3_nt: TGTGCCAGCAGCTCGGTGGGAGGGAACTACGAGCAGTACTTC

j_call: TRBJ2-2
v_call: TRBV12-3/TRBV12-4
clone_size: NA
d_call: NA
cdr3_length: 13
cdr3_aa: CASSPPGPGELFF
cdr3_nt: TGTGCCAGCAGTCCCCCGGGGCCCGGGGAGCTGTTTTTT

j_call: TRBJ2-6
v_call: TRBV6-1
clone_size: NA
d_call: NA
cdr3_length: 15
cdr3_aa: CASNTDSSGANVLTF
cdr3_nt: TGTGCCAGCAATACGGACAGCTCTGGGGCCAACGTCCTGACTTTC

j_call: TRBJ1-4
v_call: TRBV30
clone_size: few
d_call: NA
cdr3_length: 13
cdr3_aa: CAWSGRLGEKLFF
cdr3_nt: TGTGCCTGGAGCGGCAGGCTTGGTGAAAAACTGTTTTTT

j_call: TRBJ2-7
v_call: TRBV4-1
clone_size: NA
d_call: NA
cdr3_length: 13
cdr3_aa: CASSQPLGGEQYF
cdr3_nt: TGCGCCAGCAGCCAACCTCTAGGGGGCGAGCAGTACTTC

j_call: TRBJ2-7
v_call: TRBV9
clone_size: NA
d_call: NA
cdr3_length: 14
cdr3_aa: CASSVAESSYEQYF
cdr3_nt: TGTGCCAGCAGCGTAGCGGAGAGCTCCTACGAGCAGTACTTC

j_call: TRBJ2-6
v_call: TRBV11-1
clone_size: NA
d_call: NA
cdr3_length: 18
cdr3_aa: CASSLWGLGVAGANVLTF
cdr3_nt: TGTGCCAGCAGCTTGTGGGGGCTTGGCGTTGCTGGGGCCAACGTCCTGACTTTC

j_call: TRBJ2-1
v_call: TRBV4-1
clone_size: few
d_call: TRBD2
cdr3_length: 17
cdr3_aa: CASSHMGLAGGRNEQFF
cdr3_nt: TGCGCCAGCAGCCACATGGGACTAGCGGGAGGGCGCAATGAGCAGTTCTTC

j_call: TRBJ2-2
v_call: TRBV10-3
clone_size: many
d_call: NA
cdr3_length: 14
cdr3_aa: CAISEEGFRGELFF
cdr3_nt: TGTGCCATCAGTGAAGAGGGATTCCGCGGGGAGCTGTTTTTT

j_call: TRBJ2-4
v_call: TRBV20-1
clone_size: few
d_call: NA
cdr3_length: 12
cdr3_aa: CSAYGELDIQYF
cdr3_nt: TGCAGTGCTTACGGCGAGTTGGACATTCAGTACTTC

j_call: TRBJ2-5
v_call: TRBV11-2
clone_size: many
d_call: NA
cdr3_length: 13
cdr3_aa: CASSTGHQETQYF
cdr3_nt: TGTGCCAGCAGCACGGGACATCAAGAGACCCAGTACTTC

j_call: TRBJ2-1
v_call: TRBV4-1
clone_size: few
d_call: TRBD2
cdr3_length: 16
cdr3_aa: CASSQVAGLSYNEQFF
cdr3_nt: TGCGCCAGCAGCCAAGTAGCGGGACTCTCCTACAATGAGCAGTTCTTC

j_call: TRBJ2-3
v_call: TRBV5-1
clone_size: NA
d_call: TRBD2
cdr3_length: 16
cdr3_aa: CASSFRSGRATDTQYF
cdr3_nt: TGCGCCAGCAGCTTTCGGAGCGGGAGGGCCACAGATACGCAGTATTTT

j_call: TRBJ2-7
v_call: TRBV4-1
clone_size: few
d_call: NA
cdr3_length: 13
cdr3_aa: CASSPQPTYEQYF
cdr3_nt: TGCGCCAGCAGCCCTCAACCTACCTACGAGCAGTACTTC

j_call: TRBJ2-4
v_call: TRBV3-1
clone_size: many
d_call: NA
cdr3_length: 15
cdr3_aa: CASSQDWTSKNIQYF
cdr3_nt: TGTGCCAGCAGCCAAGATTGGACTTCCAAAAACATTCAGTACTTC

j_call: TRBJ2-2
v_call: TRBV9
clone_size: NA
d_call: TRBD2
cdr3_length: 16
cdr3_aa: CASTYLAEPNTGELFF
cdr3_nt: TGTGCCAGCACTTATCTAGCGGAGCCCAACACCGGGGAGCTGTTTTTT

j_call: TRBJ2-2
v_call: TRBV4-2
clone_size: many
d_call: NA
cdr3_length: 14
cdr3_aa: CASSQEVASGELFF
cdr3_nt: TGTGCCAGCAGCCAAGAGGTTGCATCCGGGGAGCTGTTTTTT

j_call: TRBJ1-4
v_call: TRBV4-2
clone_size: few
d_call: NA
cdr3_length: 15
cdr3_aa: CASGSAGGTNEKLFF
cdr3_nt: TGTGCCAGCGGAAGTGCCGGGGGCACCAATGAAAAACTGTTTTTT

j_call: TRBJ2-7
v_call: TRBV28
clone_size: few
d_call: TRBD2
cdr3_length: 16
cdr3_aa: CASSLMPGLAGGEQYF
cdr3_nt: TGTGCCAGCAGTCTGATGCCGGGACTAGCGGGAGGCGAGCAGTACTTC

j_call: TRBJ1-2
v_call: TRBV29-1
clone_size: many
d_call: NA
cdr3_length: 14
cdr3_aa: CSVDRTGTGGGYTF
cdr3_nt: TGCAGCGTCGATAGGACCGGGACTGGGGGCGGCTACACCTTC

j_call: TRBJ2-4
v_call: TRBV4-1
clone_size: NA
d_call: NA
cdr3_length: 17
cdr3_aa: CASSHPPTQGAKNIQYF
cdr3_nt: TGCGCCAGCAGCCATCCCCCAACCCAGGGTGCCAAAAACATTCAGTACTTC

j_call: TRBJ2-7
v_call: TRBV9
clone_size: few
d_call: TRBD2
cdr3_length: 16
cdr3_aa: CASSGGLGGRFNEQYF
cdr3_nt: TGTGCCAGCAGCGGGGGCCTTGGCGGGAGGTTCAACGAGCAGTACTTC

j_call: TRBJ1-1
v_call: TRBV10-3
clone_size: few
d_call: NA
cdr3_length: 14
cdr3_aa: CAIRERGLDTEAFF
cdr3_nt: TGTGCCATCAGAGAGAGGGGATTAGACACTGAAGCTTTCTTT

j_call: TRBJ2-2
v_call: TRBV27
clone_size: few
d_call: NA
cdr3_length: 14
cdr3_aa: CASSQRGNGGELFF
cdr3_nt: TGTGCCAGCAGTCAAAGGGGGAACGGCGGGGAGCTGTTTTTT

j_call: TRBJ2-3
v_call: TRBV6-5
clone_size: few
d_call: NA
cdr3_length: 18
cdr3_aa: CASSYSKFRDWREDTQYF
cdr3_nt: TGTGCCAGCAGTTACTCGAAGTTTAGGGACTGGCGTGAGGATACGCAGTATTTT

j_call: TRBJ2-3
v_call: TRBV9
clone_size: NA
d_call: NA
cdr3_length: 16
cdr3_aa: CASSVGTRQYTDTQYF
cdr3_nt: TGTGCCAGCAGCGTGGGCACCAGACAGTACACAGATACGCAGTATTTT

j_call: TRBJ2-3
v_call: TRBV29-1
clone_size: few
d_call: TRBD2
cdr3_length: 14
cdr3_aa: CSVGVSGNTDTQYF
cdr3_nt: TGCAGCGTTGGGGTGAGCGGGAACACAGATACGCAGTATTTT

j_call: TRBJ2-7
v_call: TRBV7-2
clone_size: many
d_call: NA
cdr3_length: 12
cdr3_aa: CASSLATYEQYF
cdr3_nt: TGTGCCAGCAGCTTAGCCACCTACGAGCAGTACTTC

j_call: TRBJ1-5
v_call: TRBV4-1
clone_size: NA
d_call: NA
cdr3_length: 13
cdr3_aa: CASSQASLQPQHF
cdr3_nt: TGCGCCAGCAGCCAAGCCTCCCTTCAGCCCCAGCATTTT

j_call: TRBJ2-2
v_call: TRBV12-3/TRBV12-4
clone_size: few
d_call: NA
cdr3_length: 15
cdr3_aa: CASSTRDRPNGELFF
cdr3_nt: TGTGCCAGCAGTACCAGGGATCGCCCCAACGGGGAGCTGTTTTTT

j_call: TRBJ1-6
v_call: TRBV20-1
clone_size: NA
d_call: NA
cdr3_length: 13
cdr3_aa: CSARSQDNSPLHF
cdr3_nt: TGCAGTGCTAGATCTCAAGATAATTCACCCCTCCACTTT

j_call: TRBJ2-2
v_call: TRBV10-3
clone_size: NA
d_call: NA
cdr3_length: 12
cdr3_aa: CAISGETGELFF
cdr3_nt: TGTGCCATCAGCGGGGAGACCGGGGAGCTGTTTTTT

j_call: TRBJ2-7
v_call: TRBV6-2/TRBV6-3
clone_size: NA
d_call: NA
cdr3_length: 11
cdr3_aa: CASSYWSEQYF
cdr3_nt: TGTGCCAGCAGTTACTGGAGCGAGCAGTACTTC

j_call: TRBJ2-7
v_call: TRBV19
clone_size: NA
d_call: TRBD1
cdr3_length: 15
cdr3_aa: CASSDVDRGLYEQYF
cdr3_nt: TGTGCCAGTAGTGACGTGGACAGGGGGTTGTACGAGCAGTACTTC

j_call: TRBJ1-2
v_call: TRBV25-1
clone_size: NA
d_call: NA
cdr3_length: 12
cdr3_aa: CASHSEAYGYTF
cdr3_nt: TGTGCCAGCCACTCAGAAGCTTATGGCTACACCTTC

j_call: TRBJ2-5
v_call: TRBV6-5
clone_size: many
d_call: TRBD1
cdr3_length: 17
cdr3_aa: CASSYSLGTGAGETQYF
cdr3_nt: TGTGCCAGCAGTTACTCGTTGGGGACAGGGGCCGGAGAGACCCAGTACTTC

j_call: TRBJ2-1
v_call: TRBV20-1
clone_size: few
d_call: NA
cdr3_length: 13
cdr3_aa: CSARYRINNEQFF
cdr3_nt: TGCAGTGCTAGATACAGAATTAACAATGAGCAGTTCTTC

j_call: TRBJ2-1
v_call: TRBV7-9
clone_size: NA
d_call: NA
cdr3_length: 16
cdr3_aa: CASSLVGTLGYNEQFF
cdr3_nt: TGTGCCAGCAGCTTAGTCGGGACTTTGGGATACAATGAGCAGTTCTTC

j_call: TRBJ2-2
v_call: TRBV19
clone_size: NA
d_call: NA
cdr3_length: 15
cdr3_aa: CASSTQITNTGELFF
cdr3_nt: TGTGCCAGTAGTACTCAAATAACGAACACCGGGGAGCTGTTTTTT

j_call: TRBJ2-7
v_call: TRBV5-4
clone_size: NA
d_call: NA
cdr3_length: 13
cdr3_aa: CASGLDFTYEQYF
cdr3_nt: TGTGCCAGCGGCTTGGATTTCACCTACGAGCAGTACTTC

j_call: TRBJ2-7
v_call: TRBV5-1
clone_size: few
d_call: TRBD1
cdr3_length: 16
cdr3_aa: CASSLVGQGLGGEQYF
cdr3_nt: TGCGCCAGCAGCTTGGTTGGACAGGGCCTCGGGGGCGAGCAGTACTTC

j_call: TRBJ2-1
v_call: TRBV4-2
clone_size: many
d_call: TRBD2
cdr3_length: 16
cdr3_aa: CASSLQRTSVDNEQFF
cdr3_nt: TGTGCCAGCAGCCTACAGAGGACTAGCGTAGACAATGAGCAGTTCTTC

j_call: TRBJ2-1
v_call: TRBV2
clone_size: NA
d_call: NA
cdr3_length: 17
cdr3_aa: CASKHHQGAPTRYEQFF
cdr3_nt: TGTGCCAGCAAACATCACCAGGGAGCGCCCACGCGCTATGAGCAGTTCTTC

j_call: TRBJ2-7
v_call: TRBV4-2
clone_size: many
d_call: TRBD1
cdr3_length: 14
cdr3_aa: CASSQGQGTYEQYF
cdr3_nt: TGTGCCAGCAGCCAGGGACAGGGAACCTACGAGCAGTACTTC

j_call: TRBJ2-3
v_call: TRBV5-1
clone_size: few
d_call: NA
cdr3_length: 15
cdr3_aa: CASSLEINTLDTQYF
cdr3_nt: TGCGCCAGCAGCTTGGAAATAAACACTTTGGATACGCAGTATTTT